This T cell receptor (beta chain) emerged from a study of T-cell reconstitution after alpha-beta-depleted transplantation in children. The CDR3 contains 14 residues. V gave up 3 bases and J gave up 10 bases, with 16 bases separating them. CDR1 and CDR2 (germline): KGHSH, LQKENI. The TCRbeta library incorporated unique molecular identifiers. TCRdb itself ran the PCR reads through MiXCR, one entry per CDR3 protein. The sample shows just over 350,000 distinct CDR3 sequences, about an eighth of them seen only once. The sequences come from PBMCs, collected from the stem cell graft. This clonotype was obtained from a human donor who donated a stem cell graft to a child with Fanconi anemia. This chain links TRBV18 with TRBJ2-1; D possibly uses TRBD1 or TRBD2 (5 bases each). CDR3 region: CASSPTREGSEQFF. The CDR3 DNA sequence: TGTGCCAGCTCACCGACTCGCGAGGGGAGCGAGCAGTTCTTC.